The rows below give T cell receptor beta chains drawn from one sample of a study of blood T cell repertoires in COVID-19. The method was immunoSEQ multiplex PCR; TCRdb's version includes in-frame clones alone and lacks a portion of them. Found here are under 250,000 clones, about 83% of them singletons; the top ten hold approximately 5%. Specimen: peripheral blood. The receptors here all came from a woman of 80 years or more with COVID-19, enrolled during active disease. Both conserved end residues are part of each CDR3. D genes are given only for firm matches. Some rows have no size entry. The others give once, few or many, or a class for an expanded clone.

V gene	clone size	D gene	J gene	CDR3 protein	CDR3 DNA
TRBV28	.	TRBD1	TRBJ1-2	CASIPGTGPYGYTF	TGTGCCAGCATCCCCGGGACAGGGCCTTATGGCTACACCTTC
TRBV6-6	.	.	TRBJ1-2	CASSWGGPDGYTF	TGTGCCAGCAGCTGGGGGGGTCCCGATGGCTACACCTTC
TRBV3-1/TRBV3-2	.	.	TRBJ1-6	CASSQDADSPLHF	TGTGCCAGCAGCCAAGACGCGGATTCACCCCTCCACTTT
TRBV5-1	.	.	TRBJ1-3	CASSAGSSGNTIYF	TGCGCCAGCAGCGCGGGGTCCTCTGGAAACACCATATATTTT
TRBV19	once	.	TRBJ2-6	CASLDITGANVLTF	TGTGCCAGCCTGGACATCACCGGGGCCAACGTCCTGACTTTC
TRBV7-9	.	TRBD1	TRBJ1-3	CASSPGQGDTIYF	TGTGCCAGCAGCCCTGGACAGGGGGACACCATATATTTT
TRBV27	.	.	TRBJ1-5	CASSPHLVGQPQHF	TGTGCCAGCAGTCCCCACCTGGTCGGGCAGCCCCAGCATTTT
TRBV5-1	once	TRBD2	TRBJ2-3	CASSLTLLAGGAGTQYF	TGCGCCAGCAGCTTGACACTACTAGCGGGGGGTGCAGGTACGCAGTATTTT
TRBV5-4	.	TRBD2	TRBJ2-3	CASSTGLAGGTDTQYF	TGTGCCAGCAGCACGGGACTAGCGGGGGGCACAGATACGCAGTATTTT
TRBV9	few	.	TRBJ1-2	CASSAEDRANYGYTF	TGTGCCAGCAGCGCCGAAGACAGAGCTAACTATGGCTACACCTTC
TRBV7-8	.	.	TRBJ1-2	CASSYVRGGYTF	TGTGCCAGCAGCTATGTTCGGGGTGGCTACACCTTC
TRBV9	.	.	TRBJ1-6	CASSAGTGLNSPLHF	TGTGCCAGCAGCGCAGGGACTGGCCTCAATTCACCCCTCCACTTT
TRBV18	.	.	TRBJ2-2	CASSPQASNTGELFF	TGTGCCAGCTCACCGCAGGCCTCGAACACCGGGGAGCTGTTTTTT
TRBV28	.	.	TRBJ1-3	CASSFSLADTIYF	TGTGCCAGCAGTTTCTCGTTAGCGGACACCATATATTTT
TRBV30	.	.	TRBJ1-2	CAWSVLGGDEDGYTF	TGTGCCTGGAGTGTACTGGGGGGGGACGAGGATGGCTACACCTTC
TRBV28	.	.	TRBJ2-1	CASSSSPLSGSNEQFF	TGTGCCAGCAGTTCATCCCCCCTCTCAGGGTCGAATGAGCAGTTCTTC
TRBV6-1	once	TRBD1	TRBJ1-4	CASSGDSAIATNEKLFF	TGTGCCAGCAGTGGGGACAGTGCTATTGCAACTAATGAAAAACTGTTTTTT
TRBV7-2	once	TRBD2	TRBJ2-1	CASSPVLAGGYNEQFF	TGTGCCAGCAGCCCCGTGCTAGCGGGGGGATACAATGAGCAGTTCTTC
TRBV24-1	once	.	TRBJ1-5	CATSDRGNSNQPQHF	TGTGCCACCAGTGATAGAGGGAACAGCAATCAGCCCCAGCATTTT
TRBV5-6	.	.	TRBJ2-2	CASSRFRVEELFF	TGTGCCAGCAGCAGATTCAGGGTTGAGGAGCTGTTTTTT
TRBV10-1	.	TRBD1	TRBJ1-1	CASRARQGPEAFF	TGCGCCAGCAGAGCGAGACAGGGCCCCGAAGCTTTCTTT
TRBV5-1	once	TRBD1	TRBJ1-6	CASSQQTGVDSPLHF	TGCGCCAGCAGCCAGCAGACAGGGGTCGACTCACCCCTCCACTTT
TRBV3-1/TRBV3-2	.	.	TRBJ1-1	CASSQRGGAYTEAFF	TGTGCCAGCAGCCAAAGGGGGGGGGCCTACACTGAAGCTTTCTTT
TRBV6-5	few	.	TRBJ1-2	CASSYDGTTGYGYTF	TGTGCCAGCAGTTACGACGGAACAACGGGTTATGGCTACACCTTC
TRBV2	.	.	TRBJ2-2	CASRRGGGARTGELFF	TGTGCCAGCAGAAGGGGAGGGGGTGCCCGCACCGGGGAGCTGTTTTTT